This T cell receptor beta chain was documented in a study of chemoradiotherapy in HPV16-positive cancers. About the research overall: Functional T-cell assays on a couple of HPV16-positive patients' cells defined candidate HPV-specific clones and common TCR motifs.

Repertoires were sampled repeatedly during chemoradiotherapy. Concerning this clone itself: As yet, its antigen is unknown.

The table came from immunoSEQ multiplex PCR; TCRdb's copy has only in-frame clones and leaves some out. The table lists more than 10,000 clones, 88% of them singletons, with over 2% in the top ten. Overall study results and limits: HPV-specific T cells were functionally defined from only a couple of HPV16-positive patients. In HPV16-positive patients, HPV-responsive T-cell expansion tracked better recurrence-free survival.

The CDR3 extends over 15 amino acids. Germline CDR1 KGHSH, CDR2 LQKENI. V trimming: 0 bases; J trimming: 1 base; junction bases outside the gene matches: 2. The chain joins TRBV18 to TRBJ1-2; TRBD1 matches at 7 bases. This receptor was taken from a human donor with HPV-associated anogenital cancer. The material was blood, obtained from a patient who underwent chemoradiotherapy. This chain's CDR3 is CASSPPDRFNYGYTF. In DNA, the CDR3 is TGTGCCAGCTCACCACCGGACAGGTTTAACTATGGCTACACCTTC.